The 27 T cell receptor beta chains below all came from one sample that was sequenced in a study of T cell responses to AZD1222 COVID-19 vaccine. Produced via immunoSEQ multiplex PCR; TCRdb's table is partial and in-frame only. The sample lists approximately 100,000 clones; around 87% were seen once. This specimen consisted of peripheral blood, obtained 28 days after the second AZD1222 dose. The receptor source for this set is an adult who received the AZD1222 COVID-19 vaccine.

The J gene is TRBJ1-2, the V gene TRBV9; 8 nucleotides agree with TRBD1. The germline CDR1 and CDR2 sequences are SGDLS and YYNGEE. The CDR3 contains 13 residues. Trimming at V came to 0 bases and at J to 8 bases, leaving 3 bases not matched to a gene. In nucleotides, the CDR3 is TGTGCCAGCAGCGTAGGGACAGGGTACGGCTACACCTTC. Amino acid sequence: CASSVGTGYGYTF.

The chain joins TRBV19 to TRBJ1-2; D unresolved. V lost 3 bases and J lost 4, with 12 bases in between. This CDR3 contains 14 residues. Looked up from germline, CDR1 is LNHDA and CDR2 is SQIVND (reference sequence). Here the CDR3 DNA reads TGTGCCAGTAGTATTGGGCCCCGGCGCTATGGCTACACCTTC. It specifies CASSIGPRRYGYTF.

The chain employs TRBV5-4 and TRBJ1-4; D may be TRBD1 (5 bases). The germline V gene has CDR1 SGHNT and CDR2 YYREEE (reference sequence). The germline V and J ends were trimmed by 2 bases and 3 bases, with 11 bases remaining between them. The CDR3 sequence is 15 residues long. The CDR3 nucleotides read TGTGCCAGCAGCTTACGAGGGGTGGCTAATGAAAAACTGTTTTTT. Translating gives CASSLRGVANEKLFF.

The chain recombines TRBV6-5 with TRBJ2-6; no definite D call. V dropped 2 bases and J dropped 1 base, with 6 bases sitting between them. CDR1 and CDR2 (germline): MNHEY, SVGAGI. The CDR3 has 15 amino acids. The CDR3 DNA reads as TGTGCCAGCAGTTACGGGCAGTCTGGGGCCAACGTCCTGACTTTC. It specifies CASSYGQSGANVLTF.

This rearrangement joins TRBV7-3 to TRBJ2-2; TRBD1 or TRBD2 may be the D gene (5 bases each). The CDR3 totals 16 residues. The germline V gene encodes CDR1 SGHTA and CDR2 FQGTGA. Between the trimmed V and J ends, which lost 5 bases and 2 bases, there was a span of 15 bases. DNA for the CDR3: TGTGCCAGCAGCCCAAGGGGACCGACCAACACCGGGGAGCTGTTTTTT. Translating gives CASSPRGPTNTGELFF.

This clone was recorded once. J is TRBJ2-3 and V is TRBV2; maybe TRBD1 (5 bases). Germline loops: CDR1 SNHLY, CDR2 FYNNEI. The CDR3 is 15 residues long. The V end lost 3 bases, the J end lost 1 base, and 11 bases lay between the germline ends. For the CDR3, the DNA is TGTGCCAGCAGTGATCAGGGTCGAGGCACAGATACGCAGTATTTT. The encoded protein is CASSDQGRGTDTQYF.

The rearrangement uses TRBV19 and TRBJ2-1, with 10 bases fitting TRBD1. The V segment lost 6 bases and the J segment 2 bases; nucleotides outside the gene matches: 4. CDR3 length equals 15 residues. Germline V CDR1 and CDR2: LNHDA, SQIVND (reference sequence). The CDR3 region has the DNA TGTGCCAGTAGAGGGACAGGGGTCACCTACAATGAGCAGTTCTTC. It encodes CASRGTGVTYNEQFF.

The chain couples TRBV19 to TRBJ1-5; weak D call: TRBD1 (5 bases). Trimming cost V 3 bases and J 4 bases, with 13 bases left between them. The V gene's germline CDR1 is LNHDA and CDR2 SQIVND (reference sequence). The CDR3 has 15 amino acids. The CDR3 DNA reads TGTGCCAGTAGTATGGGATCCCAGGGTAATCAGCCCCAGCATTTT. This translates into CASSMGSQGNQPQHF.

The genes are TRBV7-9 and TRBJ1-1; D is ambiguous. The V end lost 5 bases, the J end lost 1 base, and 8 bases lay between the germline ends. The germline V gene has CDR1 SEHNR and CDR2 FQNEAQ (reference sequence). The CDR3 covers 13 residues. The CDR3 loop reads CASSRVGNTEAFF. DNA for the CDR3: TGTGCCAGCAGCCGAGTGGGGAACACTGAAGCTTTCTTT.

This chain joins TRBV3-1 (or the pseudogene TRBV3-2) and TRBJ1-2, with D hard to call. This CDR3 region has 14 residues. Germline V lookup: CDR1 LGHDT, CDR2 YNNKEL (reference sequence). V dropped 1 base and J dropped 3 bases, with 9 bases sitting between them. The CDR3 DNA sequence: TGTGCCAGCAGCCAAGCGGGGAGGGACTATGGCTACACCTTC. Amino acids: CASSQAGRDYGYTF.

The chain employs TRBV7-9 and TRBJ1-2, with 7 bases that match TRBD1. Germline V gene sequence: CDR1 SEHNR, CDR2 FQNEAQ (reference sequence). This CDR3 is 13 amino acids long. V dropped 5 bases and J dropped 4; count of bases not matched to a gene: 4. The CDR3 DNA reads TGTGCCAGCAGCGACAGGGTCGGCTATGGCTACACCTTC. The encoded protein is CASSDRVGYGYTF.

This sequence joins TRBV28 and TRBJ1-4; D call uncertain. The V and J ends lost 4 bases and 6 bases respectively, with 12 bases between them. The CDR3 is 14 amino acids. Germline CDR1 reads MDHEN; CDR2 reads SYDVKM. CDR3 region: CASSSGILYEKLFF. The DNA of the CDR3 is TGTGCCAGCAGTTCCGGGATCCTATATGAAAAACTGTTTTTT.

J is TRBJ1-1 and V is TRBV3-1 (or the pseudogene TRBV3-2); tentatively, D is TRBD1 (6 bases). The CDR3 runs to 15 residues. Germline V CDR1 and CDR2: LGHDT, YNNKEL (reference sequence). V lost 4 bases to trimming and J lost 1 base, with 13 bases between them. Written as DNA, the CDR3 is TGTGCCAGCAGCCCTTGGCAGGGGAAGAACACTGAAGCTTTCTTT. It translates to CASSPWQGKNTEAFF.

The chain uses TRBV3-1 (or the pseudogene TRBV3-2) and TRBJ1-2; 9 bases align to TRBD1. Germline V gene data show CDR1 as LGHDT and CDR2 as YNNKEL (reference sequence). The V and J ends lost 0 bases and 8 bases, in that order; junction bases with no gene match: 10. The CDR3 totals 16 residues. The CDR3 sequence is CASSQDLVGQGSGYTF. CDR3 nucleotide sequence: TGTGCCAGCAGCCAAGATTTGGTTGGACAGGGGAGCGGCTACACCTTC.

This chain joins TRBV12-3 or TRBV12-4 and TRBJ1-2; a possible D gene is TRBD1 (5 bases). The length of the CDR3 is 13 residues. The ends were cut back, 6 bases at V and 1 base at J, with 9 bases in the middle. The DNA of the CDR3 is TGTGCCAGCAGCACAGACAGTAACTATGGCTACACCTTC. This sequence encodes CASSTDSNYGYTF.

The genes are TRBV6-5 and TRBJ1-2; D uncertain. The CDR3 covers 13 residues. Germline V gene lookup returns CDR1 MNHEY and CDR2 SVGAGI. The V end was cut by 5 bases, the J end by 4 bases, with 11 bases between. For the CDR3, the DNA is TGTGCCAGCAGTACGGACGGATTCTATGGCTACACCTTC. Translation: CASSTDGFYGYTF.

This chain connects TRBV11-2 to TRBJ2-2; the match to TRBD2 covers 9 bases. In germline, CDR1 is SGHAT, CDR2 FQNNGV. CDR3 length: 19 residues. The ends lost 3 bases at V and 1 base at J; junction bases unmatched: 12. The CDR3 reads CASSLGPGSGSRNTGELFF. DNA of the CDR3: TGTGCCAGCAGCTTGGGTCCGGGTAGCGGGAGCCGGAACACCGGGGAGCTGTTTTTT.

The gene calls are TRBV2 and TRBJ1-4, with 9 bases identical to TRBD1. J lost 2 bases, V lost 7 bases, and 8 bases had no gene match. The CDR3 spans 16 residues. Germline CDR1 is SNHLY and CDR2 is FYNNEI. The CDR3 loop is CASNPGTGWTNEKLFF. The CDR3 DNA is TGTGCCAGCAACCCCGGGACAGGGTGGACTAATGAAAAACTGTTTTTT.

This sequence joins TRBV6-2 or TRBV6-3 and TRBJ2-3; D may be TRBD1 or TRBD2 (6 bases each). The CDR3 runs to 14 residues. V was shortened by 0 bases and J by 6 bases, with 10 bases between the two germline ends. From germline, CDR1 is MNHEY and CDR2 SVGEGT. This chain's CDR3 is CASSYSIGGDTQYF. The CDR3 region has the DNA TGTGCCAGCAGTTACTCGATCGGGGGCGATACGCAGTATTTT.

CDR3 sequence: CASSERDRAAEAFF. As DNA, the CDR3 is TGCGCCAGCAGTGAGCGGGACAGGGCGGCTGAAGCTTTCTTT. J is TRBJ1-1 and V is TRBV10-1; 9 bases agree with TRBD1. Germline V CDR1 and CDR2: WNHNN, SYGVQD (reference sequence). Germline trimming cut 2 bases from V and 6 bases from J; bases unmatched to any gene: 4. The CDR3 spans 14 residues.

The rearrangement joins TRBV10-1 to TRBJ2-5; 9 bases match TRBD1. V dropped 9 bases and J dropped 4; count of bases not matched to a gene: 6. CDR3 length equals 13 residues. CDR1 is WNHNN and CDR2 is SYGVQD in the germline V gene (reference sequence). The CDR3 region is CARRTGGSETQYF. DNA of the CDR3: TGCGCCAGGAGAACAGGGGGCTCAGAGACCCAGTACTTC.

The V call is TRBV3-1 (or the pseudogene TRBV3-2), the J call TRBJ1-2, with D possibly TRBD1 on 5 matching bases. V dropped 3 bases and J dropped 3 bases, with 14 bases sitting between them. In germline, CDR1 is LGHDT, CDR2 YNNKEL (reference sequence). The CDR3 sequence is 15 residues long. The CDR3 DNA follows: TGTGCCAGCAGCCAGAATGGCAGGGCGGACTATGGCTACACCTTC. It specifies CASSQNGRADYGYTF.

This clone was counted a few times. The chain combines TRBV19 with TRBJ1-1; no reliable D call. The CDR3 spans 18 residues. V was clipped by 7 bases and J by 0 bases, with 24 bases between them. Germline V gives CDR1 LNHDA, CDR2 SQIVND (reference sequence). Here the CDR3 DNA reads TGTGCCAGTATAAAGGGCCTCCGAACGGAGGCCATGAACACTGAAGCTTTCTTT. Translating gives CASIKGLRTEAMNTEAFF.

The chain carries TRBV19 and TRBJ2-5; D call uncertain. Between the trimmed V and J ends, which lost 4 bases and 5 bases, there was a span of 5 bases. The CDR3 has 11 residues. CDR1 LNHDA and CDR2 SQIVND come from the germline V gene (reference sequence). CDR3 loop: CASSKGETQYF. CDR3 coding DNA: TGTGCCAGTAGTAAAGGCGAGACCCAGTACTTC.

This clone was found once. The rearrangement uses TRBV7-8 and TRBJ2-2, with 8 bases that match TRBD2. This CDR3 is built from 16 residues. The V gene end was trimmed by 5 bases and the J gene end by 6 bases; junction bases not matched to a gene: 11. Per germline, CDR1 SGHVS and CDR2 FQNEAQ. The CDR3 nucleotides are TGTGCCAGCAGCCTTCTACGGGGGGGCGAGTCCGGGGAGCTGTTTTTT. This gives the protein CASSLLRGGESGELFF.

The V call is TRBV28, the J call TRBJ2-1, with a weak D call TRBD1 (5 bases). V was clipped by 5 bases and J by 6 bases, with 14 bases between them. CDR3 length equals 14 residues. Germline CDR1 and CDR2: MDHEN and SYDVKM. The CDR3 bases are TGTGCCAGCAGTACTCCTACAGGATCCAATGAGCAGTTCTTC. It translates to CASSTPTGSNEQFF.

This sequence joins TRBV6-6 and TRBJ1-1, with D maybe TRBD1 (5 bases). The CDR3 has 17 amino acids. V was clipped by 6 bases and J by 4 bases, with 24 bases between them. Germline V gene data show CDR1 as MNHNY and CDR2 as SVGAGI (reference sequence). The CDR3 DNA sequence: TGTGCCAGCAGCCGAATCCTGTCTGGGGCTCGTAGCACTGAAGCTTTCTTT. Protein: CASSRILSGARSTEAFF.